The next 22 T cell receptor beta chains were all read from a single sample in a study of OX40 agonist ivuxolimab in advanced cancers. This table comes from immunoSEQ multiplex PCR, and its TCRdb copy is limited to in-frame clones, with some not included. This table holds 25,000 to 30,000 clones, around 82% found once. The sequencing here drew on CD4+ or CD8+ T cells sorted from blood, taken in a trial of the OX40 agonist ivuxolimab. The source is an adult with an advanced solid tumor such as melanoma, head and neck, liver or kidney cancer.

The V call is TRBV18, the J call TRBJ2-1; 12 nucleotides match TRBD2. The CDR3 totals 18 residues. Germline V gene sequence: CDR1 KGHSH, CDR2 LQKENI. V was pared by 2 bases and J by 4 bases, with 9 bases of the junction left unmatched. CDR3 nucleotide sequence: TGTGCCAGCTCACCATTGTCGGCTAGCGGGGGGGTATACAATGAGCAGTTCTTC. Translating it yields CASSPLSASGGVYNEQFF.

A note on this clone: At one end the junction does not follow the germline gene, possibly because of a read error. The V call is TRBV5-3, the J call TRBJ1-6; 8 bases match TRBD1. TRBV5-3 is an ORF for which the function is uncertain. This CDR3 is 14 amino acids long. The CDR3 bases are TGTGCCAGCAGCTGGGGACAGGAAAATTCACCCCTCCACTTT. Protein: CASSWGQENSPLHF.

In this sample, this clone turned up once. The rearrangement uses TRBV27 and TRBJ1-2; no definite D call. The V gene's germline CDR1 is MNHEY and CDR2 SMNVEV (reference sequence). The CDR3 is 13 residues long. With 5 bases removed from V and 0 bases from J, the gap between germline ends came to 7 bases. CDR3 nucleotide sequence: TGTGCCAGCAGTGTAACGGCTAACTATGGCTACACCTTC. Its protein is CASSVTANYGYTF.

The chain joins TRBV2 to TRBJ2-2; TRBD1 aligns across 8 bases. The CDR3 runs to 14 residues. The V gene's germline CDR1 is SNHLY and CDR2 FYNNEI. Trimming took 6 bases from V and 7 from J; bases not matched to a gene: 7. The CDR3 sequence is CASRTDRGGGELFF. The CDR3 DNA follows: TGTGCCAGCAGAACTGACAGGGGCGGCGGGGAGCTGTTTTTT.

This rearrangement joins TRBV13 to TRBJ1-1; tentatively, D is TRBD1 (5 bases). Trimming shortened V by 6 bases and J by 3 bases, and 17 bases separated the two germline ends. There are 15 residues in the CDR3. Germline assignment: CDR1 PRHDT and CDR2 FYEKMQ (reference sequence). The CDR3 protein is CASSAPSGRHTEAFF. CDR3 bases: TGTGCCAGCAGTGCACCCTCAGGGAGGCACACTGAAGCTTTCTTT. The full variable domain, completed using reference TRBV13 and TRBJ1-1, is AAGVIQSPRHLIKEKRETATLKCYPIPRHDTVYWYQQGPGQDPQFLISFYEKMQSDKGSIPDRFSAQQFSDYHSELNMSSLELGDSALYFCASSAPSGRHTEAFFGQGTRLTVV.

The chain has TRBV7-6 and TRBJ2-2, with 11 bases aligning to TRBD1. CDR1 is SGHVS, CDR2 FNYEAQ, per germline. After removal of 4 bases from V and 7 bases from J, the junction contained 2 bases not matched to a gene. This CDR3 has 14 amino acids. This CDR3 reads CASSSGQGDGELFF. The DNA for the CDR3 is TGTGCCAGCAGCTCGGGACAGGGGGACGGGGAGCTGTTTTTT.

This chain uses TRBV6-1 with TRBJ2-3; possibly TRBD1 for D (5 bases). V lost 6 bases and J 2 bases, leaving 12 bases between the germline ends. Germline CDR1 MNHNS, CDR2 SASEGT. This CDR3 spans 14 amino acids. The CDR3 reads CASRQVTYTDTQYF. The CDR3 DNA sequence: TGTGCCAGCAGACAGGTAACATACACAGATACGCAGTATTTT.

This chain connects TRBV5-5 to TRBJ1-2, with unresolved D. The germline V gene has CDR1 SGHKS and CDR2 YYEKEE (reference sequence). The CDR3 is 17 residues long. V was shortened by 5 bases and J by 3 bases, with 23 bases between the two germline ends. As DNA, the CDR3 is TGTGCCAGCAGTCCTGGGTCGGGAGAGGACCTTTACTATGGCTACACCTTC. This sequence encodes CASSPGSGEDLYYGYTF.

V gene TRBV7-6 combines with J gene TRBJ2-1, with 10 bases that match TRBD2. With 4 bases clipped from V and 3 bases from J, the junction kept 6 bases outside the gene matches. The germline V gene has CDR1 SGHVS and CDR2 FNYEAQ. There are 16 residues in the CDR3. The CDR3 protein is CASSSLAGENYNEQFF. The CDR3 DNA is TGTGCCAGCAGCTCTCTAGCGGGGGAAAACTACAATGAGCAGTTCTTC.

V gene TRBV4-2 combines with J gene TRBJ1-2, with a tentative D call TRBD1 (5 bases). V gave up 0 bases and J gave up 4 bases, with 12 bases separating them. Germline CDR1 and CDR2: LGHNA and YNFKEQ. CDR3 size: 15 residues. The CDR3 reads CASSQEFTGAYGYTF. The CDR3 DNA reads as TGTGCCAGCAGCCAAGAGTTCACAGGAGCCTATGGCTACACCTTC.

The chain is built from TRBV11-2 and TRBJ1-5; a possible D gene is TRBD1 (6 bases). V lost 6 bases and J 6 bases, leaving 15 bases between the germline ends. Germline V gene lookup returns CDR1 SGHAT and CDR2 FQNNGV. The CDR3 is made up of 14 amino acids. CDR3 bases: TGTGCCAGCAGTAGAACAGGGTCCGGTCAGCCCCAGCATTTT. This translates into CASSRTGSGQPQHF.

This sequence joins TRBV7-9 and TRBJ1-1, with D unclear. The CDR3 contains 15 residues. Germline loops: CDR1 SEHNR, CDR2 FQNEAQ (reference sequence). V was shortened by 1 base and J by 5 bases, with 14 bases between the two germline ends. As DNA, the CDR3 is TGTGCCAGCAGCTTAGTGGTAGGGAAGGAAACTGAAGCTTTCTTT. Protein product: CASSLVVGKETEAFF.

The chain has TRBV7-8 and TRBJ1-2, with 10 bases lining up with TRBD1. V lost 4 bases and J lost 0; bases outside the gene matches: 5. Germline CDR1 SGHVS, CDR2 FQNEAQ. The CDR3 totals 16 residues. The CDR3 region has the DNA TGTGCCAGCAGCTCCGGGACAGGGGCTGCTAACTATGGCTACACCTTC. Translation gives CASSSGTGAANYGYTF.

The chain recombines TRBV6-1 with TRBJ1-3; D is unresolved. V shed 4 bases and J shed 4 bases, with 14 bases lying between them. Germline values: CDR1 MNHNS, CDR2 SASEGT. The CDR3 extends over 15 amino acids. CDR3 residues: CASSAFVGYGNTIYF. DNA of the CDR3: TGTGCCAGCAGTGCGTTCGTAGGGTACGGAAACACCATATATTTT.

The gene calls are TRBV19 and TRBJ2-1; D remains ambiguous. This CDR3 is built from 12 residues. V lost 5 bases and J lost 8, with 10 bases in between. Germline assignment: CDR1 LNHDA and CDR2 SQIVND (reference sequence). This CDR3 reads CASSSPSDEQFF. The CDR3 DNA reads as TGTGCCAGTAGTTCTCCTTCGGATGAGCAGTTCTTC.

The V gene is TRBV5-6, the J gene TRBJ1-1, with D unresolved. CDR3 length equals 13 residues. The germline V gene has CDR1 SGHDT and CDR2 YYEEEE. Trimming left V 1 base short and J 1 base short, with 5 bases between. CDR3 residues: CASSLSANTEAFF. The CDR3 DNA is TGTGCCAGCAGCTTGTCAGCGAACACTGAAGCTTTCTTT.

The gene calls are TRBV13 and TRBJ2-2, with D unresolved. With 5 bases removed from V and 4 bases from J, the gap between germline ends came to 14 bases. The germline V gene encodes CDR1 PRHDT and CDR2 FYEKMQ (reference sequence). CDR3 length equals 15 residues. This chain's CDR3 is CASSLGLESTGELFF. CDR3 bases: TGTGCCAGCAGCCTTGGGCTGGAGAGCACCGGGGAGCTGTTTTTT.

The chain uses TRBV5-1 and TRBJ2-7; perhaps D is TRBD1 or TRBD2 (5 bases each). Looked up from germline, CDR1 is SGHRS and CDR2 is YFSETQ. Trimming stripped 3 bases from V and 6 bases from J, with 19 bases between. The CDR3 contains 15 residues. The CDR3 loop reads CASSSGTTGIREQYF. CDR3 bases: TGCGCCAGCAGCTCCGGGACGACCGGGATTCGCGAGCAGTACTTC.

This sequence joins TRBV4-1 and TRBJ1-3; D is ambiguous. V lost 4 bases and J lost 8, with 15 bases in between. The CDR3 consists of 14 residues. From germline, CDR1 is MGHRA and CDR2 YSYEKL. The CDR3, as DNA: TGCGCCAGCAGCCCAACGGGAAGGTTAGACACCATATATTTT. Amino acid sequence: CASSPTGRLDTIYF.

This chain connects TRBV7-6 to TRBJ2-3; D gene uncertain. Germline V gene data show CDR1 as SGHVS and CDR2 as FNYEAQ. V lost 4 bases and J 0 bases, leaving 2 bases between the germline ends. This CDR3 spans 12 amino acids. CDR3: CASSSSTDTQYF. The DNA for the CDR3 is TGTGCCAGCAGCTCCAGCACAGATACGCAGTATTTT.

This clone was observed a single time. This chain connects TRBV7-8 to TRBJ1-5; D is unresolved. Germline V gene data show CDR1 as SGHVS and CDR2 as FQNEAQ. Trimming removed 1 base from V and 2 bases from J, with 12 bases in between. This CDR3 is built from 16 residues. The CDR3 sequence: CASSLGTRQGNQPQHF. The CDR3 region has the DNA TGTGCCAGCAGCTTAGGTACGCGGCAGGGCAATCAGCCCCAGCATTTT. The full variable domain, its missing parts supplied by reference TRBV7-8 and TRBJ1-5, is GAGVSQSPRYKVAKRGQDVALRCDPISGHVSLFWYQQALGQGPEFLTYFQNEAQLDKSGLPSDRFFAERPEGSVSTLKIQRTQQEDSAVYLCASSLGTRQGNQPQHFGDGTRLSIL.

V is TRBV6-1 and J is TRBJ1-1; 8 nucleotides match TRBD1. This CDR3 spans 16 amino acids. Germline CDR1 reads MNHNS; CDR2 reads SASEGT. Trimming at V came to 0 bases and at J to 6 bases, leaving 9 bases not matched to a gene. This CDR3 reads CASSEAGGTGWPEAFF. The CDR3 coding sequence is TGTGCCAGCAGTGAAGCGGGCGGGACAGGATGGCCTGAAGCTTTCTTT.